The source of this TCR beta chain is a study of radiation and T cells in renal cell carcinoma. TCRdb's copy holds only in-frame clones and misses some; the assay was immunoSEQ multiplex PCR. The repertoire holds some 100,000 clones, with 70% to 85% as singletons. Germline loops: CDR1 SGHRS, CDR2 YFSETQ. This CDR3 contains 16 residues. Specified time point: blood 4 weeks post-SBRT, at nephrectomy. Treatment specified: 15 Gy SBRT to primary tumor, nephrectomy 4 weeks later. Turning to this clone: An end of the junction differs from the germline gene, which may be a read error.

This chain joins TRBV5-1 and TRBJ2-1; a possible D gene is TRBD2 (6 bases). The TCR was taken from a man in his sixties with renal cell carcinoma. The sequencing here drew on blood, taken from a patient whose treatment included radiotherapy and nephrectomy. The CDR3 is CASSFSGSTSHNEQFF. The CDR3 DNA is TGCGCCAGCAGCTTCAGCGGGTCCACCTCCCACAATGAGCAGTTCTTC. Drawing the rest from reference TRBV5-1 and TRBJ2-1, the complete variable domain is KAGVTQTPRYLIKTRGQQVTLSCSPISGHRSVSWYQQTPGQGLQFLFEYFSETQRNKGNFPGRFSGRQFSNSRSEMNVSTLELGDSALYLCASSFSGSTSHNEQFFGPGTRLTVL.